This TCR beta chain appears in the sequencing data of a study of T cell changes during pregnancy in multiple sclerosis. Germline-derived CDR1 and CDR2 are MDHEN and SYDVKM. The CDR3 contains 15 residues. V lost 3 bases, J lost 3 bases, and 14 bases lay in between. This clone was seen once. Profiled with immunoSEQ multiplex PCR; TCRdb holds only in-frame clones, not every one. Among roughly 22,000 clones listed, 88% were seen once. This TCR derives from a female donor in good health, enrolled as a control in a pregnancy study. Sequences were derived from CD4+ T cells from peripheral blood mononuclear cells, sampled in the first trimester of pregnancy. The chain combines TRBV28 with TRBJ1-1; maybe TRBD1 (5 bases). CDR3 sequence reads: CASSFFPGEDTEAFF. CDR3 bases: TGTGCCAGCAGTTTCTTTCCGGGGGAAGACACTGAAGCTTTCTTT.